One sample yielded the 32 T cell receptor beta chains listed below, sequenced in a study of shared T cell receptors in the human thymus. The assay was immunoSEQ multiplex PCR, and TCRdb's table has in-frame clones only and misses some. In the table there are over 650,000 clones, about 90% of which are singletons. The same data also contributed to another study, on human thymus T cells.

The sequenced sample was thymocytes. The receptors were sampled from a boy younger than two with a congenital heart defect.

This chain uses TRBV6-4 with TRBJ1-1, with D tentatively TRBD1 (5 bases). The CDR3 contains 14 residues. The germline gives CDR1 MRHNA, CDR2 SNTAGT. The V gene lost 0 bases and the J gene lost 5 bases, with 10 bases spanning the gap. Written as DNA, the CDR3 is TGTGCCAGCAGTGACTCGAGAGACAGTACTGAAGCTTTCTTT. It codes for CASSDSRDSTEAFF.

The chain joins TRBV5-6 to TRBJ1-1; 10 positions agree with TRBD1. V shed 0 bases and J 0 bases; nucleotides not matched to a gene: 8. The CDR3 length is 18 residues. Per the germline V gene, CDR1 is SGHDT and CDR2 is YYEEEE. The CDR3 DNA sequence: TGTGCCAGCAGCTTGGGACTCCGGACAGGGGGTATGAACACTGAAGCTTTCTTT. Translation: CASSLGLRTGGMNTEAFF.

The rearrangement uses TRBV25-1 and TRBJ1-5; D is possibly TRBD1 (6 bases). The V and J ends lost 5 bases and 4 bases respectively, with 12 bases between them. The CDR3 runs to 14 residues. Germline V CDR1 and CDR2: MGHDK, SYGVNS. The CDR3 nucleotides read TGTGCCAGCAGTAAGGCAGGGGAGAATCAGCCCCAGCATTTT. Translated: CASSKAGENQPQHF. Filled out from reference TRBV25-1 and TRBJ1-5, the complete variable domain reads EADIYQTPRYLVIGTGKKITLECSQTMGHDKMYWYQQDPGMELHLIHYSYGVNSTEKGDLSSESTVSRIRTEHFPLTLESARPSHTSQYLCASSKAGENQPQHFGDGTRLSIL.

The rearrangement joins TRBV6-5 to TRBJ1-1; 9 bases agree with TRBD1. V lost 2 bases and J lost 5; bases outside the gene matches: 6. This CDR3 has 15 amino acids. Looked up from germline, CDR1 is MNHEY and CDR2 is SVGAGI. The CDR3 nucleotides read TGTGCCAGCAGTTACCATCCAGGACAGGGGACTGAAGCTTTCTTT. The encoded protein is CASSYHPGQGTEAFF.

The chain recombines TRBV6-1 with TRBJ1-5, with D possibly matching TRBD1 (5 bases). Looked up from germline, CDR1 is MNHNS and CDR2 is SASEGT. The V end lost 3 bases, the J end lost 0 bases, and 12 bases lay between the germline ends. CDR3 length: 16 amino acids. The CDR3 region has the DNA TGTGCCAGCAGTGACAGGGTTCCGGATAGCAATCAGCCCCAGCATTTT. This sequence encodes CASSDRVPDSNQPQHF.

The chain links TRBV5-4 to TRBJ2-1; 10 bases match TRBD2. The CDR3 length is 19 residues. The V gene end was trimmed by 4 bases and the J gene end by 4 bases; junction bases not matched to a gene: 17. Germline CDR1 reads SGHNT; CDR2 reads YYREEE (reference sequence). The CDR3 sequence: CASSHSTITGLARYNEQFF. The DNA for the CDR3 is TGTGCCAGCAGCCACTCAACGATTACGGGACTAGCGAGATACAATGAGCAGTTCTTC.

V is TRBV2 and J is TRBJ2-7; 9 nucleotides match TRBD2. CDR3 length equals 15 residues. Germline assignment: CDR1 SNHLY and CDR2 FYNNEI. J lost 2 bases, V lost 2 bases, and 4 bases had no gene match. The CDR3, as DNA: TGTGCCAGCAGTGAAAAACTAGCGGGCCCCTACGAGCAGTACTTC. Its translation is CASSEKLAGPYEQYF.

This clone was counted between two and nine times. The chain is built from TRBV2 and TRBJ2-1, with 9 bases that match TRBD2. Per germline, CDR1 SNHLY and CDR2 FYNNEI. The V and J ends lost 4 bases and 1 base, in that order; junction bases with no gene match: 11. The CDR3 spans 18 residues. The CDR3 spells CASSGGPSGTVSYNEQFF. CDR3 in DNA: TGTGCCAGCAGTGGTGGGCCTAGCGGGACAGTTTCCTACAATGAGCAGTTCTTC.

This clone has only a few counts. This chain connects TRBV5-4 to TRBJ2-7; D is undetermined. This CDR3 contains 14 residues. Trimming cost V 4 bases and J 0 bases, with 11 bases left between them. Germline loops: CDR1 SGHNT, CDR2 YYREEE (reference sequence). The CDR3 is CASSGTQYSYEQYF. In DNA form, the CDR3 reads TGTGCCAGCAGCGGCACACAGTACTCCTACGAGCAGTACTTC.

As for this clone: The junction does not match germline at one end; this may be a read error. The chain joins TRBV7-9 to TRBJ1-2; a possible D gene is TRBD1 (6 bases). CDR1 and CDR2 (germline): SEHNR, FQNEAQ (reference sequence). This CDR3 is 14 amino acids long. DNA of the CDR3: TGTGCCAGCAGCCCACTCCGGGACATTCTCCTCTCCCTTTTC. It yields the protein CASSPLRDILLSLF.

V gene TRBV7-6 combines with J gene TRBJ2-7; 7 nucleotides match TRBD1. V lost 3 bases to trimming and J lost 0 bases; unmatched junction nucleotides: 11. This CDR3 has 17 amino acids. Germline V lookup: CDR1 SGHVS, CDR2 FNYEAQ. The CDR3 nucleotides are TGTGCCAGCAGCTTCGGGAAACGGACAGGCCACTCCTACGAGCAGTACTTC. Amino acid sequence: CASSFGKRTGHSYEQYF.

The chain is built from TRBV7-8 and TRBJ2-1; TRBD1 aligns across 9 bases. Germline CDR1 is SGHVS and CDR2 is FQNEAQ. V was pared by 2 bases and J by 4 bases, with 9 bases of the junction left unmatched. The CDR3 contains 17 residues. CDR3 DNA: TGTGCCAGCAGCTTAAAACAGGGGGCTAAGTCATACAATGAGCAGTTCTTC. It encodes CASSLKQGAKSYNEQFF.

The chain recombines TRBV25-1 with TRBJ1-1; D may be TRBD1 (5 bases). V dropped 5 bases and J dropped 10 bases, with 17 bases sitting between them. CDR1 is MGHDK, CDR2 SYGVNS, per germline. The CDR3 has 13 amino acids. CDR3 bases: TGTGCCAGCAGTCGGTGGGCCGGGGGTTTAGCTTTCTTT. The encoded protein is CASSRWAGGLAFF.

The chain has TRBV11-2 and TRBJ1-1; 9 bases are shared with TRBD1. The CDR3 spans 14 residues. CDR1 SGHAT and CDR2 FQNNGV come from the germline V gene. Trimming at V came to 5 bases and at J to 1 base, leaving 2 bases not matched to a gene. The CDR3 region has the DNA TGTGCCAGCAGCGGACAGGGGCAGAACACTGAAGCTTTCTTT. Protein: CASSGQGQNTEAFF.

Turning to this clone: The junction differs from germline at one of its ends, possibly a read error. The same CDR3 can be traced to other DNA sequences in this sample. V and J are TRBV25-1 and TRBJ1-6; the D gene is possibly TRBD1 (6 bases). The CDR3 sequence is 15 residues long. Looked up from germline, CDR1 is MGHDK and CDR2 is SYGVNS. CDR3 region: CASSATGPYNSPLHF. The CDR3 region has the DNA TGTGCCAGCAGTGCCACAGGGCCCTATAATTCCCCCCTCCACTTT.

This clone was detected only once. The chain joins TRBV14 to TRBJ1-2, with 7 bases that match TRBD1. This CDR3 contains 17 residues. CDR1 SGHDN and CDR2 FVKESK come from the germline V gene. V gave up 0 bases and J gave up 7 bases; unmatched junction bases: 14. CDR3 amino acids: CASSQEFHTQGEVGYTF. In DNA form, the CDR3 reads TGTGCCAGCAGCCAAGAGTTCCACACCCAGGGGGAGGTTGGCTACACCTTC.

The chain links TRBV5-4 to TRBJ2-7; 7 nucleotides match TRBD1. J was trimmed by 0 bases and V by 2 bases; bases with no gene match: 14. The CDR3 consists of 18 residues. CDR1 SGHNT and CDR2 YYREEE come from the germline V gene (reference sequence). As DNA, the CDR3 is TGTGCCAGCAGCTTCTCGTCGCCCCAGGGACAGTCCTCCTACGAGCAGTACTTC. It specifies CASSFSSPQGQSSYEQYF.

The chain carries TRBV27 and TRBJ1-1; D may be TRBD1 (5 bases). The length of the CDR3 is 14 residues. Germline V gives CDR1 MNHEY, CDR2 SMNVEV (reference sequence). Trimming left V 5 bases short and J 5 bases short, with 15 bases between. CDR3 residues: CASSKEVGGTEAFF. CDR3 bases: TGTGCCAGCAGTAAAGAAGTCGGGGGTACTGAAGCTTTCTTT.

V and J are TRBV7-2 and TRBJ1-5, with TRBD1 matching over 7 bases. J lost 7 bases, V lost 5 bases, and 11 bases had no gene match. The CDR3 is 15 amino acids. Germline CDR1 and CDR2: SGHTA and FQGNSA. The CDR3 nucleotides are TGTGCCAGCAGCGGACGCCAGGGGGATGGCCAGCCCCAGCATTTT. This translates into CASSGRQGDGQPQHF.

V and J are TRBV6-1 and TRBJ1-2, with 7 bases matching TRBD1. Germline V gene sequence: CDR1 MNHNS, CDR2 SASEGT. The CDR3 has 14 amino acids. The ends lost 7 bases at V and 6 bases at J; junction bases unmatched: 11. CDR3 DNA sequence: TGTGCCAGCAACAAGGAAGAACAGGGGCATGGCTACACCTTC. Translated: CASNKEEQGHGYTF.

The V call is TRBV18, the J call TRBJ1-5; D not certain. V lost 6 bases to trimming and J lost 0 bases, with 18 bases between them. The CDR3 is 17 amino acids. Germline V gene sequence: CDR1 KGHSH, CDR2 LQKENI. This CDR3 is CASSPEGGEYSNQPQHF. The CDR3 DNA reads TGTGCCAGCTCGCCCGAGGGCGGGGAATATAGCAATCAGCCCCAGCATTTT. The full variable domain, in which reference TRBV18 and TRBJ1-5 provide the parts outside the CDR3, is NAGVMQNPRHLVRRRGQEARLRCSPMKGHSHVYWYRQLPEEGLKFMVYLQKENIIDESGMPKERFSAEFPKEGPSILRIQQVVRGDSAAYFCASSPEGGEYSNQPQHFGDGTRLSIL.

The CDR3 is CASSAFRGLSGELFF. The DNA of the CDR3 is TGCGCCAGCAGTGCTTTCAGGGGGCTGTCCGGGGAGCTGTTTTTT. This chain links TRBV10-1 with TRBJ2-2, with 8 bases aligning to TRBD1. The CDR3 is 15 amino acids. Germline V gene lookup returns CDR1 WNHNN and CDR2 SYGVQD (reference sequence). V shed 4 bases, J shed 6 bases, and the junction held 7 bases outside the gene matches.

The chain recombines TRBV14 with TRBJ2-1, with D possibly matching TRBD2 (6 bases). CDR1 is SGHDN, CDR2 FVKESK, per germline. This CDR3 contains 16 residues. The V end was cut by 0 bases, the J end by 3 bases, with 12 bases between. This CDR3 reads CASSQDRGGLYNEQFF. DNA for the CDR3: TGTGCCAGCAGCCAAGATCGGGGAGGACTCTACAATGAGCAGTTCTTC.

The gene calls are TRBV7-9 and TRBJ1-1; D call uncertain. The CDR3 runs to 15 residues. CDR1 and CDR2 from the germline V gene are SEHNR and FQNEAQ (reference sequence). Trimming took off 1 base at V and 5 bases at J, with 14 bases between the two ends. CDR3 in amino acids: CASSLDPGGGTEAFF. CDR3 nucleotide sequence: TGTGCCAGCAGCTTAGATCCAGGTGGTGGGACTGAAGCTTTCTTT.

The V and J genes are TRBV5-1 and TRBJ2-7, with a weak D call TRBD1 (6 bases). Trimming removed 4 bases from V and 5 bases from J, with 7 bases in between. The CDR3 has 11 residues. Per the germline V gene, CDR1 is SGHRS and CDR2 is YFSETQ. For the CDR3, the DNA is TGCGCCAGCAGCGGGGGCGACGAGCAGTACTTC. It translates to CASSGGDEQYF.

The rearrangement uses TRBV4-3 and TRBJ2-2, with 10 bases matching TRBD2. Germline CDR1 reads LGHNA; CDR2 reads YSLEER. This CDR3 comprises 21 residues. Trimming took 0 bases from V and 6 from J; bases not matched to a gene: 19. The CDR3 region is CASSQEVQGELAGTRSGELFF. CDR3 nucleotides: TGCGCCAGCAGCCAAGAGGTTCAGGGGGAACTAGCGGGGACGCGATCCGGGGAGCTGTTTTTT.

Here the CDR3 DNA reads TGTGCCAGCAGCTCCATACCGTCCGGGGGGGAGGCTGGAAACACCATATATTTT. This gives the protein CASSSIPSGGEAGNTIYF. The chain uses TRBV7-9 and TRBJ1-3; weak D call: TRBD1 (5 bases). Germline V gene data show CDR1 as SEHNR and CDR2 as FQNEAQ (reference sequence). The CDR3 contains 18 residues. V lost 4 bases, J lost 2 bases, and 21 bases lay in between.

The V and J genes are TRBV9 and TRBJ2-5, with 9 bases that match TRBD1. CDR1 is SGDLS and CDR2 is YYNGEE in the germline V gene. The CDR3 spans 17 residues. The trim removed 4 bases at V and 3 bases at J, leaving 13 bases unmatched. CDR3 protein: CASSPTTDRTGEETQYF. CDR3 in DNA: TGTGCCAGCAGCCCAACAACCGACAGGACAGGGGAAGAGACCCAGTACTTC.

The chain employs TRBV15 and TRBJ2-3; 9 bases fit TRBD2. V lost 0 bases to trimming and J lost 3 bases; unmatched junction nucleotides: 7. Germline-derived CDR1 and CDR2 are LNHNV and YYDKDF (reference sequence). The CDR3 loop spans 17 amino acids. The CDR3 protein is CATSREGSGGRTDTQYF. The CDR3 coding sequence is TGTGCCACCAGCAGAGAGGGGAGCGGGGGGAGGACAGATACGCAGTATTTT.

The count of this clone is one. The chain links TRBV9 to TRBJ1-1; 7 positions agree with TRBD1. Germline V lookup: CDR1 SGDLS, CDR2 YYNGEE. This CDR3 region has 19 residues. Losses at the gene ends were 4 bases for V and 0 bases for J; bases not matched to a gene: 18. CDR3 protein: CASSRRDSAEWIMNTEAFF. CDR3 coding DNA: TGTGCCAGCAGCCGCAGGGACAGCGCAGAGTGGATAATGAACACTGAAGCTTTCTTT.

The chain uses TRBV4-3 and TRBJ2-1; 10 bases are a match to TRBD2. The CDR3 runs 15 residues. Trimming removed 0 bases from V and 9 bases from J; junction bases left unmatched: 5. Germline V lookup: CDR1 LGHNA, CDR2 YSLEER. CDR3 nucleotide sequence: TGCGCCAGCAGCCAAGATGTAGTAGCGGGAGGTGAGCAGTTCTTC. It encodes CASSQDVVAGGEQFF.

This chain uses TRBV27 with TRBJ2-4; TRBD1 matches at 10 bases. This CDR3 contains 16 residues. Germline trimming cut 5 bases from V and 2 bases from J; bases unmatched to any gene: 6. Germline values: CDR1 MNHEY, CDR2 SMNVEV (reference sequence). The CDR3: CASSTRDRGSKNIQYF. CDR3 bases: TGTGCCAGCAGTACCCGGGACAGGGGATCCAAAAACATTCAGTACTTC.